This TCR beta chain was observed in a study of control samples from healthy donors and cancer patients. The CDR3 is made up of 15 amino acids. The ends were cut back, 6 bases at V and 0 bases at J, with 15 bases in the middle. Germline V gene sequence: CDR1 MNHNY, CDR2 SVGAGI (reference sequence). Libraries were prepared by immunoSEQ multiplex PCR; TCRdb keeps only in-frame clonotypes and omits some of them. The data contain about 98,000 clones, about four fifths of them seen just once; the ten biggest clones take up roughly 2%. This sequence joins TRBV6-6 and TRBJ2-7; D possibly corresponds to TRBD1 (6 bases). Sequencing used blood. This TCR derives from a man aged 55 to 69 in good health. CDR3 in amino acids: CASRLIGQSSYEQYF. DNA for the CDR3: TGTGCCAGCAGGTTAATCGGACAGAGCTCCTACGAGCAGTACTTC.